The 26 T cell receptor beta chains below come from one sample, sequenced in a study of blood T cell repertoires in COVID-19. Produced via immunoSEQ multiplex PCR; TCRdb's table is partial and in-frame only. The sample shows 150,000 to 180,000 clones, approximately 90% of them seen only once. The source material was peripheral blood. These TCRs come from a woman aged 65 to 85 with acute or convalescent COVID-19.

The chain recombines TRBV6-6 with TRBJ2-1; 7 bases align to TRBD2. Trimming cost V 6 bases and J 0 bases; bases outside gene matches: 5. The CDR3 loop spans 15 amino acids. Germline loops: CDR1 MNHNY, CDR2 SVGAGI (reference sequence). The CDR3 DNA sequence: TGTGCCAGCAGGGGGGGAGGGAGCTCCTACAATGAGCAGTTCTTC. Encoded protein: CASRGGGSSYNEQFF.

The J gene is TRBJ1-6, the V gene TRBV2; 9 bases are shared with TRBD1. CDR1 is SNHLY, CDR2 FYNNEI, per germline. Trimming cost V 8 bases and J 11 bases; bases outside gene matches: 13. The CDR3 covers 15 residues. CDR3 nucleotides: TGTGCCAGCTCTCTCTCGGGACAGGGTATGGCACCCCTCCACTTT. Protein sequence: CASSLSGQGMAPLHF. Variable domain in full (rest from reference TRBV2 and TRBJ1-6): EPEVTQTPSHQVTQMGQEVILRCVPISNHLYFYWYRQILGQKVEFLVSFYNNEISEKSEIFDDQFSVERPDGSNFTLKIRSTKLEDSAMYFCASSLSGQGMAPLHFGNGTRLTVT.

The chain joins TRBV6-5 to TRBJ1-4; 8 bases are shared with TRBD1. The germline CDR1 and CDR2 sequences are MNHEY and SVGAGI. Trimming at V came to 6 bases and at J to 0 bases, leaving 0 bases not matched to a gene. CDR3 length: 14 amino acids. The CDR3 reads CASRTGATNEKLFF. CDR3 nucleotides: TGTGCCAGCAGGACAGGGGCAACTAATGAAAAACTGTTTTTT.

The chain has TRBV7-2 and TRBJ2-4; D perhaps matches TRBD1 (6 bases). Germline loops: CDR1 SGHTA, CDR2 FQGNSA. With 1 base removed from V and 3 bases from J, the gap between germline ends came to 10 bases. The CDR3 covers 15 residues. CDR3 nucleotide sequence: TGTGCCAGCAGCTTAGGGGGGCAAGGCAAAAACATTCAGTACTTC. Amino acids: CASSLGGQGKNIQYF.

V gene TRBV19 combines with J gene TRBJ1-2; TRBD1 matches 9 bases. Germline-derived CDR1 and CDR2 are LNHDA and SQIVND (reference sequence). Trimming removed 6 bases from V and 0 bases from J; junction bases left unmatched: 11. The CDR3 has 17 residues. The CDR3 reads CASRNRGQGNANYGYTF. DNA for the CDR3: TGTGCCAGTAGAAACCGCGGACAGGGGAATGCTAACTATGGCTACACCTTC.

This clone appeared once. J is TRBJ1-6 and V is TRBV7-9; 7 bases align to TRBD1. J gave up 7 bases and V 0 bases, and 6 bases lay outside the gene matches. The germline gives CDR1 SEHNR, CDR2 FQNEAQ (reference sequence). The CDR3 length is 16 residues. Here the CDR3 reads CASSLAEGAGNSPLHF. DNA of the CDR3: TGTGCCAGCAGCTTAGCGGAGGGGGCAGGAAATTCACCCCTCCACTTT.

The CDR3 sequence is CASSLIFQLASGRYF. CDR3 DNA sequence: TGTGCCAGCAGCTTGATTTTTCAGTTGGCTAGCGGGCGGTACTTC. The chain has TRBV5-5 and TRBJ2-4; the match to TRBD2 covers 8 bases. The ends lost 1 base at V and 15 bases at J; junction bases unmatched: 15. The CDR3 spans 15 residues. Germline V gene data show CDR1 as SGHKS and CDR2 as YYEKEE (reference sequence).

CDR3 protein: CASSRGGTSTDTQYF. CDR3 nucleotide sequence: TGTGCCAGCAGCCGCGGGGGGACTAGCACAGATACGCAGTATTTT. This chain connects TRBV9 to TRBJ2-3; TRBD2 agrees at 8 bases. The trim removed 4 bases at V and 0 bases at J, leaving 4 bases unmatched. The CDR3 contains 15 residues. Germline V gene sequence: CDR1 SGDLS, CDR2 YYNGEE.

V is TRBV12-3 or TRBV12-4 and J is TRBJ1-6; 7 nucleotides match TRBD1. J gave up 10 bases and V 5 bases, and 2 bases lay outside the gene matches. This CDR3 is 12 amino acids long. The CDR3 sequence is CASSDRVSPLHF. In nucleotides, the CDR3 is TGTGCCAGCAGTGACAGGGTATCACCCCTCCACTTT.

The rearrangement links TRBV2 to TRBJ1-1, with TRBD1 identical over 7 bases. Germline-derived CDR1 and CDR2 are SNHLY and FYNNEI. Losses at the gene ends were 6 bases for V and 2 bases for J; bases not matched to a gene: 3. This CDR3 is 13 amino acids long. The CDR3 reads CASRGQSNTEAFF. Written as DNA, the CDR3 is TGTGCCAGCAGGGGACAGTCAAACACTGAAGCTTTCTTT.

In DNA form, the CDR3 reads TGTGCCAGCAGGGGCTCCAATGAAGCTTTCTTT. Translation gives CASRGSNEAFF. The chain joins TRBV2 to TRBJ1-1; no firm D call. This CDR3 contains 11 residues. Trimming removed 6 bases from V and 7 bases from J, with 9 bases in between. Germline V lookup: CDR1 SNHLY, CDR2 FYNNEI.

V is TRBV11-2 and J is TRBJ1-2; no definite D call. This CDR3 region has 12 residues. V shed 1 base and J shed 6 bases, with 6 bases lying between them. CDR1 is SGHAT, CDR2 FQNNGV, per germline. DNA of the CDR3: TGTGCCAGCAGCTTAGGTTCCAATGGCTACACCTTC. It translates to CASSLGSNGYTF.

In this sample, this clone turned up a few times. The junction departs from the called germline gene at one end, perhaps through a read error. This CDR3 is CASSLASSTEGYTF. The CDR3, as DNA: TGTGCCAGCAGCCTAGCTAGCTCGACTGAGGGCTACACCTTC. V and J are TRBV7-9 and TRBJ1-2; no clear D. This CDR3 comprises 14 residues. Germline-derived CDR1 and CDR2 are SEHNR and FQNEAQ (reference sequence). Filled out from reference TRBV7-9 and TRBJ1-2, the complete variable domain reads DTGVSQNPRHKITKRGQNVTFRCDPISEHNRLYWYRQTLGQGPEFLTYFQNEAQLEKSRLLSDRFSAERPKGSFSTLEIQRTEQGDSAMYLCASSLASSTEGYTFGSGTRLTVV.

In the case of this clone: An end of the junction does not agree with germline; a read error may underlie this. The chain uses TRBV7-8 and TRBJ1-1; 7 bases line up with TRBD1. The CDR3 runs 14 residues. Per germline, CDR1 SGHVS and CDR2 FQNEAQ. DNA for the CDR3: TGTGCCAGCAGTTTAGGGGGCGACGGCACTGAAGCTTTCTTT. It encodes CASSLGGDGTEAFF.

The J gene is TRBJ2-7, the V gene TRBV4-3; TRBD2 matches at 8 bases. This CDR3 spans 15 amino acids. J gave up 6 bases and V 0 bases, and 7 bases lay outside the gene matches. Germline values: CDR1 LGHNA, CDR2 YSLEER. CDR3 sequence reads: CASSQESRGGSEQYF. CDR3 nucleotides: TGCGCCAGCAGCCAAGAGAGTCGGGGGGGGAGCGAGCAGTACTTC.

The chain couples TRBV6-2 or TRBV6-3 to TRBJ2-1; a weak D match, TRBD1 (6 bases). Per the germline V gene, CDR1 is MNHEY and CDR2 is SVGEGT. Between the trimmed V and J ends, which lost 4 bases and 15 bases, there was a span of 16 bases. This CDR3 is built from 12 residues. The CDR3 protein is CASSFSQGRMFF. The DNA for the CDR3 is TGTGCCAGCAGTTTCTCACAGGGTCGAATGTTCTTC.

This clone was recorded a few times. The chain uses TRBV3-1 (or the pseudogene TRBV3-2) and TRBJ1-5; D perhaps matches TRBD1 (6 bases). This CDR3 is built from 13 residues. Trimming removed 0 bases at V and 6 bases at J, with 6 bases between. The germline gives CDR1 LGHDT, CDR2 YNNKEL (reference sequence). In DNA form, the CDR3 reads TGTGCCAGCAGCCAAGACAGGGGTCAGCCCCAGCATTTT. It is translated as CASSQDRGQPQHF.

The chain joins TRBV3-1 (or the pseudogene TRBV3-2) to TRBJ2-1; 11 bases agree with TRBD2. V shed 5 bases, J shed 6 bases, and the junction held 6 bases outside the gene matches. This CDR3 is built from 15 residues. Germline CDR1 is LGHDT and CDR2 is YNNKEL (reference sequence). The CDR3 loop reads CASSRTSGRLNEQFF. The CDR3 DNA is TGTGCCAGCAGCAGGACTAGCGGGCGGCTCAATGAGCAGTTCTTC.

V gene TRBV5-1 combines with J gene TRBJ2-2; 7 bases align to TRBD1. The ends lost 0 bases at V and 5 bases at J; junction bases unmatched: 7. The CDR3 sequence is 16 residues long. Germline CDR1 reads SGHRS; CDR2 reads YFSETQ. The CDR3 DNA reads TGCGCCAGCAGCTTGGGCCGACAGGGCTCTACCGGGGAGCTGTTTTTT. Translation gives CASSLGRQGSTGELFF.

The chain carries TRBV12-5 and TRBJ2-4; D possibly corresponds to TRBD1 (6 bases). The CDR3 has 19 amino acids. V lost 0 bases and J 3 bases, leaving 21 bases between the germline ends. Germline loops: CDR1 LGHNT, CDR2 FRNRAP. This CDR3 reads CASGLVVVGRGGGKNIQYF. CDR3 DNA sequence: TGTGCTAGTGGTTTGGTAGTTGTGGGCAGGGGTGGAGGCAAAAACATTCAGTACTTC.

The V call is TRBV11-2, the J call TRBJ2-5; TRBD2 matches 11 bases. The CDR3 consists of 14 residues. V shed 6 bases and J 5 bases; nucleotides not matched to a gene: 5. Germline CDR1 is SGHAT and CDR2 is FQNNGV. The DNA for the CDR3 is TGTGCCAGCAGTACTAGCGGGGGTCTGGAGACCCAGTACTTC. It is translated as CASSTSGGLETQYF.

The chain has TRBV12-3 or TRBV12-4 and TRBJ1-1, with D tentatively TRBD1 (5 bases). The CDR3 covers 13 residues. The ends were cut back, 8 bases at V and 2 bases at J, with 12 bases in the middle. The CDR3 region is CASGGGINTEAFF. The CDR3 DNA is TGTGCCAGCGGGGGGGGGATTAACACTGAAGCTTTCTTT.

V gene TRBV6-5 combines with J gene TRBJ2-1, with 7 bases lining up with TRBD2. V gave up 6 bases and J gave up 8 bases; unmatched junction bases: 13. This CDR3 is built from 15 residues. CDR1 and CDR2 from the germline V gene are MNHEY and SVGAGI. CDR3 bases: TGTGCCAGCAGCGCGGGGAGCGGGGCTTTAGATGAGCAGTTCTTC. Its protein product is CASSAGSGALDEQFF.

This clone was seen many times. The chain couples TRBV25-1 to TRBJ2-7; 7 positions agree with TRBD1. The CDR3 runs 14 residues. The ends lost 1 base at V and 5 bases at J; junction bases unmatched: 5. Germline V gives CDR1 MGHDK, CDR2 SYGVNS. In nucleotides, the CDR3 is TGTGCCAGCAGTGAATCACACAGGGGCGACGAGCAGTACTTC. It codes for CASSESHRGDEQYF.

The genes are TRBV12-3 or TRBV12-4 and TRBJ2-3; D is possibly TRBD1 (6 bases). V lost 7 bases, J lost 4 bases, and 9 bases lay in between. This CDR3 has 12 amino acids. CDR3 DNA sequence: TGTGCCAGCATACAGGGACCAGATACGCAGTATTTT. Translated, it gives CASIQGPDTQYF.

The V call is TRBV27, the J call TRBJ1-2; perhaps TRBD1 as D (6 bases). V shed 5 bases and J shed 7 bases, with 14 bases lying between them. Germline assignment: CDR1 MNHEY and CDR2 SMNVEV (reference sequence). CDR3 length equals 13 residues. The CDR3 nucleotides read TGTGCCAGCAGTAACAGGGTACGGAGTGGCTACACCTTC. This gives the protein CASSNRVRSGYTF.